A single T cell receptor beta chain is shown here with its context. Its matching antigen is unknown. The sample belongs to a study of Ad26.COV2.S vaccination and SARS-CoV-2 variants. Study observations and caveats: People who got the vaccine had more spike-specific TCR breadth than people who got placebo.

The treatment denotes: some 19 received Ad26.COV2.S at low or high dose, single or two shots; 5 received placebo; per-sample allocation not given. The samples date from day 63 after the first vaccine or placebo injection. CDR1 and CDR2 (germline): MDHEN, SYDVKM. Unmatched junction bases numbered 2, after V lost 2 bases and J lost 7 bases. This CDR3 has 13 residues. Libraries were prepared by immunoSEQ multiplex PCR; TCRdb keeps only in-frame clonotypes and omits some of them. Altogether roughly 500,000 clones are present, 70% to 90% being singletons, with the ten largest covering about 13%. The rearrangement links TRBV28 to TRBJ1-5, with 7 bases aligning to TRBD1. This TCR was sampled from a person aged 18-60 years who received the Ad26.COV2.S COVID-19 vaccine or a placebo. The starting material was peripheral blood, obtained in a trial of Ad26.COV2.S vaccine versus placebo. This chain's CDR3 is CASSLIGGQPQHF. The CDR3 DNA reads TGTGCCAGCAGTTTAATAGGGGGCCAGCCCCAGCATTTT.